This TCR beta chain was recorded in a study of cytomegalovirus exposure and HLA in healthy donors. Study results and caveats: Researchers had no immune exposure information except CMV serostatus available. The study designated about 160 TCR beta chains cytomegalovirus-associated. A missense variant in DCLRE1C was later tied to TCR beta V- and J-gene trimming. A previous analysis found most TCR beta V segments productive roughly 90% or roughly 30% of the time.

Of note for this clone: Its antigen is undetermined.

PCR used 60 Vbeta primers and 13 Jbeta primers. Assay used: immunoSEQ multiplex PCR; TCRdb lists only in-frame clones, some missing. The sample holds more than 100,000 clones, 75% to 85% seen once. With 6 bases removed from V and 2 bases from J, the gap between germline ends came to 13 bases. Germline assignment: CDR1 SGDLS and CDR2 YYNGEE. The CDR3 is 14 residues long. The genes are TRBV9 and TRBJ2-3, with D maybe TRBD2 (6 bases). This clonotype was sampled from a female donor in good health and CMV-seropositive. Sequencing was carried out using PBMCs. The CDR3 bases are TGTGCCAGCAACCGCGGCGGGGCCACAGATACGCAGTATTTT. As protein: CASNRGGATDTQYF.